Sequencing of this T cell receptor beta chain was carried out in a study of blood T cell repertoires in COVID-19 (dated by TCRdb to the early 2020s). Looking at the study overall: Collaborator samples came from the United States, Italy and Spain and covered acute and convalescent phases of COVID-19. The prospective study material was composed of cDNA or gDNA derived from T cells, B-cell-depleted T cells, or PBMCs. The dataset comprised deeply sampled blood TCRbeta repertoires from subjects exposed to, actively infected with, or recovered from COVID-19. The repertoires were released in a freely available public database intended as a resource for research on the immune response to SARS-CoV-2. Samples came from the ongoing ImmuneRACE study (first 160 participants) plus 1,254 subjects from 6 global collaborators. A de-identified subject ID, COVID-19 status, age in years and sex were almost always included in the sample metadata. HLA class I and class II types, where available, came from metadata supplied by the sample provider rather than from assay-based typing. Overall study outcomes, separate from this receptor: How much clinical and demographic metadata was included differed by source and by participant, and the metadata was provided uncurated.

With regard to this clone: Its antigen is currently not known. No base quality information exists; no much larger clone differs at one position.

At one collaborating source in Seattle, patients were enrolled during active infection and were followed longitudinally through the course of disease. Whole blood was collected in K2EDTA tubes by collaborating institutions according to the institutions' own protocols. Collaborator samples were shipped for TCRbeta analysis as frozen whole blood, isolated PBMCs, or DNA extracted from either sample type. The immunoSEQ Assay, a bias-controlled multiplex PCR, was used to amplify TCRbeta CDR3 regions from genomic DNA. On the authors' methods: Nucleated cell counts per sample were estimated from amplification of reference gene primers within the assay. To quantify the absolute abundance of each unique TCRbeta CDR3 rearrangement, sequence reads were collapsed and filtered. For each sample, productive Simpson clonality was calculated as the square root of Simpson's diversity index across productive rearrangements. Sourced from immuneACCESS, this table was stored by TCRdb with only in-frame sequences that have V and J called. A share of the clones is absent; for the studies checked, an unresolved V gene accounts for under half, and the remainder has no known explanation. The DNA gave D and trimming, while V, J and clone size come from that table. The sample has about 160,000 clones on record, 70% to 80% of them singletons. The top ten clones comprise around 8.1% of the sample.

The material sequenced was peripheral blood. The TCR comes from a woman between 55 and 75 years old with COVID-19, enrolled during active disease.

Here is the DNA: TGTGCCAGCGGGGTTGAGGGAACGGAGAACACTGAAGCTTTCTTT. The encoded protein is CASGVEGTENTEAFF. The chain uses TRBV28 and TRBJ1-1, with no reliable assignment of the D segment. V lost 8 bases and J lost 1 base; the stretch between them is 17 bases long. Reading from cysteine to phenylalanine, the CDR3 counts 15 amino acids. The only DNA kept is the CDR3, 45 bases in frame from the first base. From the germline V gene, CDR1 is MDHEN and CDR2 is SYDVKM.